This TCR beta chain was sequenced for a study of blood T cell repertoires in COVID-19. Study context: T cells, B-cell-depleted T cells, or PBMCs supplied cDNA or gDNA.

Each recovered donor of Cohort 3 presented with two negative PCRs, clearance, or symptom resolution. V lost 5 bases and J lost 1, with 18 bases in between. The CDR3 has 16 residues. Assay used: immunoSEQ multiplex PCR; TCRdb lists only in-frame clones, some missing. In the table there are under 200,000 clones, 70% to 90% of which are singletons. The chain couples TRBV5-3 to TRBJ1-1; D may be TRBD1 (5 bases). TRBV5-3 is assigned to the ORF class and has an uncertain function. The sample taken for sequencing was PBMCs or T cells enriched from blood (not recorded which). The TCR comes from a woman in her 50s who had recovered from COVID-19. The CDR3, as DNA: TGTGCCAGAAGGTATGACAAGACTGGGGCGAACACTGAAGCTTTCTTT. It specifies CARRYDKTGANTEAFF.